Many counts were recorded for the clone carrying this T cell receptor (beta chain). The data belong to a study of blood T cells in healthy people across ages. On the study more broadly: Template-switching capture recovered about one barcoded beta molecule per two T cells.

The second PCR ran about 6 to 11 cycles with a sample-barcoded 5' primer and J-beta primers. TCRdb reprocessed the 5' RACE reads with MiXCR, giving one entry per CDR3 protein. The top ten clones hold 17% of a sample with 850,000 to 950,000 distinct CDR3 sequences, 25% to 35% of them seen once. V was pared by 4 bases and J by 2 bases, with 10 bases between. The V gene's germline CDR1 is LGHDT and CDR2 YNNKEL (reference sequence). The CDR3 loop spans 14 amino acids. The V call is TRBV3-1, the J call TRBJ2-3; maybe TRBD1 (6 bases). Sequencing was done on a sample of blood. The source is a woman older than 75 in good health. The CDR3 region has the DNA TGTGCCAGCAGCCTCTGGGGGCCCACAGATACGCAGTATTTT. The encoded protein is CASSLWGPTDTQYF.